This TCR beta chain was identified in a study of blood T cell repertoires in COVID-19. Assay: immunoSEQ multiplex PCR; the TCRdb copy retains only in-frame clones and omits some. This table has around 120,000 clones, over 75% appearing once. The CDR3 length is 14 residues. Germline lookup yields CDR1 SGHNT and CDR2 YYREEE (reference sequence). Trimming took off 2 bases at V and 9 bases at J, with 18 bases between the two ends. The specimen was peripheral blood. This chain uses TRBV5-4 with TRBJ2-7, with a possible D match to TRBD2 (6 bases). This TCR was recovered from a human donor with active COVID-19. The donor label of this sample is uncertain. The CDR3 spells CASSFGGTWRGQYF. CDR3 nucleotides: TGTGCCAGCAGCTTCGGCGGGACTTGGCGGGGGCAGTACTTC.